The clone carrying this T cell receptor beta chain came up a few times. TCRdb independently ran MiXCR on the 5' RACE reads; one entry per CDR3 protein. The sample includes about 560,000 distinct CDR3 sequences, more than 15% of them seen just once. This CDR3 has 12 amino acids. V lost 8 bases and J lost 5, with 15 bases in between. Germline CDR1 is GTSNPN and CDR2 is SVGIG (reference sequence). This entry comes from a study of T-cell memory formation after mild COVID-19. The sequence came from an adult woman who had mild COVID-19 (a few samples of this study predate the infection). Cell type and time point are not known. Sequencing input: PBMCs or a T cell subset sorted from them (not recorded which). The J gene is TRBJ2-5, the V gene TRBV30; possible D gene TRBD1, 6 bases. The CDR3 bases are TGTGCCCGCGCACAGGGATGGGAGACCCAGTACTTC. As protein: CARAQGWETQYF.